Here is one T cell receptor beta chain with its context. This record comes from a study of blood T cell repertoires in COVID-19. At the level of the study: Samples came from the United States, Italy and Spain, spanning acute and convalescent COVID-19. T cells, B-cell-depleted T cells, or PBMCs provided the cDNA or gDNA that served as material.

Trimming shortened V by 5 bases and J by 9 bases, and 17 bases separated the two germline ends. Germline CDR1 MNHEY, CDR2 SVGAGI. The CDR3 consists of 14 residues. Using immunoSEQ multiplex PCR, the repertoire was profiled, and TCRdb retains in-frame clones only, with some absent. The sample gives more than 85,000 clones, around four fifths of which show up once; 4.5% is in the top ten. This TCR was sampled from a human donor in a cohort sampled during active COVID-19. This sequence joins TRBV6-5 and TRBJ2-1; possibly TRBD1 for D (6 bases). Sequenced input: peripheral blood. CDR3 nucleotide sequence: TGTGCCAGCAGTACGAGACCGGGACACGGTGAGCAGTTCTTC. It translates to CASSTRPGHGEQFF.